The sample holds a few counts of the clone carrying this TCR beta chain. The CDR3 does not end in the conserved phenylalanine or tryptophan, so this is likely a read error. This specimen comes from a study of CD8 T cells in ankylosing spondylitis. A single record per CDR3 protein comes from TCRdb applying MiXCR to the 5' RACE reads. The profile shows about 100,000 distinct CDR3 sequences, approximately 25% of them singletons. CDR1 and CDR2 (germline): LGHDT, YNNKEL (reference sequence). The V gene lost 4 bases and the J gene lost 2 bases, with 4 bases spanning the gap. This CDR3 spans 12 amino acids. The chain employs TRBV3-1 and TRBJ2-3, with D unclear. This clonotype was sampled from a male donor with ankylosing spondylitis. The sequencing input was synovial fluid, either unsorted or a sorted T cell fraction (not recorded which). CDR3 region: CASSRNTDTQYY. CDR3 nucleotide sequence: TGTGCCAGCAGCCGAAACACAGATACGCAGTATTAT.